The entry below describes one TCR beta chain. The target antigen is unknown. The data belong to a study of blood T cells in healthy people across ages. Points from the study as a whole: Age showed a roughly linear inverse relationship with TCR beta diversity per million T cells. Estimates based on one million T cells were treated as lower bounds.

This CDR3 has 15 residues. V dropped 7 bases and J dropped 7; count of bases not matched to a gene: 9. Germline V gene sequence: CDR1 MNHEY, CDR2 SMNVEV (reference sequence). For the second PCR, which ran for roughly 6 to 11 cycles, a sample-barcoded 5' primer and a J-beta primer mix were used. Each cDNA molecule received a tag from a template-switch adaptor that had 12 random nucleotides. TCRdb re-called the 5' RACE reads through MiXCR, storing one row per CDR3 protein. The sample shows about 730,000 distinct CDR3 sequences, around 40% of them seen only once. The chain joins TRBV27 to TRBJ1-5; 11 nucleotides line up with TRBD1. The sample taken for sequencing was blood. The receptor comes from a woman aged 60 to 75 in good health. This CDR3 reads CASTYGTGGPQPQHF. CDR3 bases: TGTGCCAGCACCTATGGGACAGGGGGACCCCAGCCCCAGCATTTT.